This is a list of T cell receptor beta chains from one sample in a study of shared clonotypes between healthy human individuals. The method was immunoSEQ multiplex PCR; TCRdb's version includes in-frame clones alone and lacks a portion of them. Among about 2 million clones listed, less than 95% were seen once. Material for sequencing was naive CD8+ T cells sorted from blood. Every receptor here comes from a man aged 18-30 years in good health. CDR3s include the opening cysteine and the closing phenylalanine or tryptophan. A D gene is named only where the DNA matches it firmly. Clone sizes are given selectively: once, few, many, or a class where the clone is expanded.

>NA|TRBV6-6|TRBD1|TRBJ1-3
CASSLQGSSGNTIYF
TGTGCCAGCAGTTTACAGGGGAGCTCTGGAAACACCATATATTTT
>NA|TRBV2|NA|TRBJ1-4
CAHHKWGQGPNEKLFF
TGTGCCCACCACAAGTGGGGGCAGGGGCCTAATGAAAAACTGTTTTTT
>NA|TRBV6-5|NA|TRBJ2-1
CASSTGFHEQFF
TGTGCCAGCAGTACTGGATTTCATGAGCAGTTCTTC
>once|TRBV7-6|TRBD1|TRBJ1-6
CASSRDSYNSPLHF
TGTGCCAGCAGCCGGGACAGCTATAATTCACCCCTCCACTTT
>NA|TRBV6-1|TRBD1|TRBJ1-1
CASSVDRGLNTEAFF
TGTGCCAGCAGTGTTGACAGGGGTCTTAACACTGAAGCTTTCTTT
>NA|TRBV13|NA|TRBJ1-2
CATRALGYTF
TGTGCCACCCGGGCCCTTGGCTACACCTTC
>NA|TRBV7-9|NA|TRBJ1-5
CASSNRADSNQPQHF
TGTGCCAGCAGCAACCGGGCCGATAGCAATCAGCCCCAGCATTTT
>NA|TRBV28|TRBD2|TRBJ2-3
CASSGLTGGASDTQYF
TGTGCCAGCAGTGGACTTACCGGGGGGGCCTCAGATACGCAGTATTTT
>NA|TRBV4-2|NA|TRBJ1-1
CASSQDSPEAFF
TGTGCCAGCAGCCAAGATAGTCCGGAAGCTTTCTTT
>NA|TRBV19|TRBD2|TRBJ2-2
CASSVSSGALTGELFF
TGTGCCAGTAGTGTCTCTAGCGGGGCCCTCACCGGGGAGCTGTTTTTT
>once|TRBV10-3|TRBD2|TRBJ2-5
CAISESSQRGAWETQYF
TGTGCCATCAGTGAGTCGAGCCAGCGGGGGGCATGGGAGACCCAGTACTTC
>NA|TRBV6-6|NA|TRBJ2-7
CASSSGTQPYEQYF
TGTGCCAGCAGTTCCGGGACTCAACCCTACGAGCAGTACTTC
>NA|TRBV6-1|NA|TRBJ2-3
CASSELGPDTQYF
TGTGCCAGCAGTGAGTTAGGGCCAGATACGCAGTATTTT
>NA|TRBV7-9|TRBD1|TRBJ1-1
CASSPSALTGLAEAFF
TGTGCCAGCAGCCCATCGGCCCTGACAGGGCTGGCTGAAGCTTTCTTT
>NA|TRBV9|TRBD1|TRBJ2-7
CASSARQGGFEQYF
TGTGCCAGCAGCGCAAGACAGGGCGGGTTCGAGCAGTACTTC
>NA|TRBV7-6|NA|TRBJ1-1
CATIKLQDTEAFF
TGTGCCACCATCAAGCTCCAGGACACTGAAGCTTTCTTT
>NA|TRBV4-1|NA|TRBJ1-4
CASSAQGPDEKLFF
TGCGCCAGCAGCGCACAAGGTCCAGATGAAAAACTGTTTTTT
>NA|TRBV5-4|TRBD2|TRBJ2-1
CASSPSGGGDEQFF
TGTGCCAGCAGCCCTAGCGGGGGGGGCGATGAGCAGTTCTTC
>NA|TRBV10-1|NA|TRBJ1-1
CASTVGPATEAFF
TGCGCCAGCACCGTCGGTCCGGCCACTGAAGCTTTCTTT
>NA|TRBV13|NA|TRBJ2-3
CASSSGLRTDTQYF
TGTGCCAGCAGCTCGGGACTCCGCACAGATACGCAGTATTTT
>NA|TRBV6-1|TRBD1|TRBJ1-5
CASSATPGQGGNQPQHF
TGTGCCAGCAGTGCAACGCCCGGACAGGGCGGGAATCAGCCCCAGCATTTT
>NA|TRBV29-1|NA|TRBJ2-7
CSVEDSYEQYF
TGCAGCGTTGAGGACAGTTACGAGCAGTACTTC
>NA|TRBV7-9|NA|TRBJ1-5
CASSSPLVSNQPQHF
TGTGCCAGCAGCTCCCCCCTCGTCAGCAATCAGCCCCAGCATTTT
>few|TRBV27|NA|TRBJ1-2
CASSPRGYDGYTF
TGTGCCAGCAGCCCCCGAGGATACGATGGCTACACCTTC
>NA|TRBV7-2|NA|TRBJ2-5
CASSRGARIQETQYF
TGTGCCAGCAGCCGAGGGGCTAGGATCCAAGAGACCCAGTACTTC
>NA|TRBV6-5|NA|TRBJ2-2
CASSYSSEGSGELFF
TGTGCCAGCAGTTACTCGTCTGAGGGGTCCGGGGAGCTGTTTTTT
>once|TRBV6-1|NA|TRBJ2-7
CASSDGVSYEQYF
TGTGCCAGCAGTGACGGTGTCTCCTACGAGCAGTACTTC
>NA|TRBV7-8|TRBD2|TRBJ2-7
CASSPREGLAGVAEQYF
TGTGCCAGCAGCCCTAGGGAAGGGCTAGCGGGAGTTGCCGAGCAGTACTTC
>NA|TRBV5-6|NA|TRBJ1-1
CASSLEAGVEAFF
TGTGCCAGCAGCTTGGAGGCTGGGGTTGAAGCTTTCTTT
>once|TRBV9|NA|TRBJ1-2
CASSAFRDGYTF
TGTGCCAGCAGCGCGTTCAGGGATGGCTACACCTTC
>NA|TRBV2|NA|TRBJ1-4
CASSELSFGHEKLFF
TGTGCCAGCAGTGAACTTTCGTTTGGCCATGAAAAACTGTTTTTT
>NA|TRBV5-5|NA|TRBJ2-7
CASSLDRRAAYEQYF
TGTGCCAGCAGCTTGGACAGGAGGGCCGCCTACGAGCAGTACTTC
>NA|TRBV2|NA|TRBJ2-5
CASSGSRLNQETQYF
TGTGCCAGCAGTGGATCCCGGTTGAACCAAGAGACCCAGTACTTC
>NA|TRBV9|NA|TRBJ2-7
CASSPGISYEQYF
TGTGCCAGCAGTCCCGGGATTAGCTACGAGCAGTACTTC
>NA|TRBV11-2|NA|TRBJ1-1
CASSLVEATEAFF
TGTGCCAGCAGCTTAGTTGAGGCCACTGAAGCTTTCTTT
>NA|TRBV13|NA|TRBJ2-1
CASSPPRSEQFF
TGTGCCAGCAGCCCCCCCCGAAGTGAGCAGTTCTTC
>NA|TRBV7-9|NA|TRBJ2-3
CASSLWQGEDTQYF
TGTGCCAGCAGCTTATGGCAGGGCGAGGATACGCAGTATTTT
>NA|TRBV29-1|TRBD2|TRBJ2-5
CSGSDSPSGRHQETQYF
TGCAGCGGCTCCGATAGTCCTAGCGGGAGACACCAAGAGACCCAGTACTTC
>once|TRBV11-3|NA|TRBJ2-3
CASSLVSGGTDTQYF
TGTGCCAGCAGCTTAGTGTCGGGGGGCACAGATACGCAGTATTTT
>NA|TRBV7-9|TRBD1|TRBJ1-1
CASSLGQGLNTEAFF
TGTGCCAGCAGCTTGGGACAGGGGTTGAACACTGAAGCTTTCTTT
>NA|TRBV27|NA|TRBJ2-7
CASTLTGADYEQYF
TGTGCCAGCACTCTTACGGGGGCCGACTACGAGCAGTACTTC
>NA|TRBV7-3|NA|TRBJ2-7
CASSPGPTYEQYF
TGTGCCAGCAGCCCAGGGCCAACATACGAGCAGTACTTC
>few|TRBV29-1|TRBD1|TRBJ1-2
CSVEGTGDGGYTF
TGCAGCGTTGAAGGGACAGGGGATGGTGGCTACACCTTC
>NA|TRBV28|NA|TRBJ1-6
CASSFKGYNSPLHF
TGTGCCAGCAGTTTCAAGGGGTACAATTCACCCCTCCACTTT